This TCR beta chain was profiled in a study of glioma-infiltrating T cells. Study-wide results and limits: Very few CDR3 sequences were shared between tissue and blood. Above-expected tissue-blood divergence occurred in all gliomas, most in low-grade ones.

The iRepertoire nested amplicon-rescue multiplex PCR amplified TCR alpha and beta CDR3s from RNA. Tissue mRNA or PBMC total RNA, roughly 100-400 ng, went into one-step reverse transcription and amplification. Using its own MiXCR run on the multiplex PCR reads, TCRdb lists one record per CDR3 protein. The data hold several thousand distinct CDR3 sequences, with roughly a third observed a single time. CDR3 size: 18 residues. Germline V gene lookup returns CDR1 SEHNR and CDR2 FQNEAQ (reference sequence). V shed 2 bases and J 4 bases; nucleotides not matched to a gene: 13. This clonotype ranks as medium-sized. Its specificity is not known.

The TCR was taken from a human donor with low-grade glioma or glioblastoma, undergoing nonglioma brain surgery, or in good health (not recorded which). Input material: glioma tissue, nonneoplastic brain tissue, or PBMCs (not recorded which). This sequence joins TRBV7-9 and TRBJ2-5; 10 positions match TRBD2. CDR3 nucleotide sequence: TGTGCCAGCAGCTTACCTTTCGGGCTAGCGGGGGCTTTAGAGACCCAGTACTTC. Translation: CASSLPFGLAGALETQYF. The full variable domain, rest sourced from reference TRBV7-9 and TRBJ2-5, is DTGVSQNPRHKITKRGQNVTFRCDPISEHNRLYWYRQTLGQGPEFLTYFQNEAQLEKSRLLSDRFSAERPKGSFSTLEIQRTEQGDSAMYLCASSLPFGLAGALETQYFGPGTRLLVL.